Shown below are 27 T cell receptor beta chains from a single sample sequenced in a study of Graves' ophthalmopathy and Graves' hyperthyroidism. Amplification targeted the TCR beta CDR3 regions, with RNA transcripts as the source material. Amplification began with first-round RT-PCR using HTBI primers, then second-round multiplex PCR was performed. TCRdb re-called the multiplex PCR reads through MiXCR, storing one row per CDR3 protein. The table has approximately 640,000 distinct CDR3 sequences, over 40% seen once; the top ten hold under 3.5%. The sequenced sample consisted of peripheral blood. The receptor source for this set is an adult man with Graves' ophthalmopathy.

The CDR3 region is CASSGQGSYSPLHF. The DNA for the CDR3 is TGTGCCAGCTCGGGACAGGGAAGTTATTCACCCCTCCACTTT. This chain uses TRBV25-1 with TRBJ1-6, with 9 bases matching TRBD1. The germline V gene has CDR1 MGHDK and CDR2 SYGVNS. With V trimmed by 8 bases and J by 8 bases, 7 bases remained unmatched. The CDR3 consists of 14 residues.

The chain is built from TRBV9 and TRBJ1-1; 9 nucleotides align to TRBD1. J was trimmed by 12 bases and V by 4 bases; bases with no gene match: 19. The CDR3 has 16 residues. Germline-derived CDR1 and CDR2 are SGDLS and YYNGEE. Here the CDR3 reads CASSLAGGPGTGRTFF. The CDR3 coding sequence is TGTGCCAGCAGCTTGGCTGGAGGGCCGGGGACAGGGAGGACTTTCTTT.

This clonotype has a count of ten or more. The chain recombines TRBV6-5 with TRBJ1-6; tentatively, D is TRBD1 (5 bases). V lost 6 bases and J 14 bases, leaving 17 bases between the germline ends. CDR1 is MNHEY and CDR2 is SVGAGI in the germline V gene. The CDR3 spans 13 residues. The CDR3, as DNA: TGTGCCAGCAGATTGGGACCGGATCGATCCCTCCACTTT. It encodes CASRLGPDRSLHF.

The rearrangement links TRBV6-6 to TRBJ1-2; D is undetermined. V dropped 0 bases and J dropped 3 bases, with 8 bases sitting between them. The CDR3 extends over 14 amino acids. Germline CDR1 is MNHNY and CDR2 is SVGAGI (reference sequence). The CDR3 DNA is TGTGCCAGCAGTTACTCGGAAAAAGACTATGGCTACACCTTC. Amino acids: CASSYSEKDYGYTF.

This clonotype was observed at least ten times. The V and J genes are TRBV2 and TRBJ2-2, with a weak D call TRBD2 (6 bases). V was clipped by 4 bases and J by 8 bases, with 17 bases between them. This CDR3 has 15 amino acids. Germline V gene sequence: CDR1 SNHLY, CDR2 FYNNEI. The CDR3 reads CASSGQTGGAGELFF. In DNA, the CDR3 is TGTGCCAGCAGTGGTCAGACCGGAGGGGCTGGGGAGCTGTTTTTT. The full variable domain, in which reference TRBV2 and TRBJ2-2 provide the parts outside the CDR3, is EPEVTQTPSHQVTQMGQEVILRCVPISNHLYFYWYRQILGQKVEFLVSFYNNEISEKSEIFDDQFSVERPDGSNFTLKIRSTKLEDSAMYFCASSGQTGGAGELFFGEGSRLTVL.

This clonotype was found many times. The CDR3 loop is CASSTIGTSPYEQYF. CDR3 bases: TGTGCCAGCAGCACAATTGGGACTAGTCCCTACGAGCAGTACTTC. This rearrangement joins TRBV7-9 to TRBJ2-7, with 8 bases that match TRBD2. The CDR3 loop spans 15 amino acids. Germline lookup yields CDR1 SEHNR and CDR2 FQNEAQ (reference sequence). V dropped 5 bases and J dropped 2; count of bases not matched to a gene: 8.

The chain carries TRBV6-2 or TRBV6-3 and TRBJ2-7; possible D gene TRBD1, 6 bases. V lost 5 bases and J 2 bases, leaving 10 bases between the germline ends. Germline V lookup: CDR1 MNHEY, CDR2 SVGEGT. This CDR3 region has 13 residues. CDR3 sequence (DNA): TGTGCCAGCAGTCGGACAGAAACCTACGAGCAGTACTTC. Translated, it gives CASSRTETYEQYF.

The chain is built from TRBV2 and TRBJ1-1, with 7 bases that match TRBD1. This CDR3 comprises 14 residues. V shed 5 bases, J shed 4 bases, and the junction held 7 bases outside the gene matches. The germline gives CDR1 SNHLY, CDR2 FYNNEI. The CDR3 nucleotides are TGTGCCAGCAGTTTATCAGGGGGTCCCACTGAAGCTTTCTTT. Protein sequence: CASSLSGGPTEAFF.

This clonotype was counted at least ten times. The junction departs from germline at one end; a sequencing error may be responsible. The chain joins TRBV10-2 to TRBJ1-6; 11 nucleotides agree with TRBD1. The CDR3 is 15 residues long. The germline V gene encodes CDR1 WSHSY and CDR2 SAAADI. CDR3 coding DNA: TGTGCCAGCAGTACTCGGGACAGGGGGATTTCACCCCTCCACTTT. This encodes CASSTRDRGISPLHF.

V gene TRBV7-2 combines with J gene TRBJ1-4, with TRBD1 identical over 9 bases. CDR1 SGHTA and CDR2 FQGNSA come from the germline V gene. V lost 5 bases, J lost 10 bases, and 8 bases stayed unmatched. The CDR3 sequence is 14 residues long. The CDR3 bases are TGTGCCAGCAGCCCCGGACAGGGGTTGGTAAAACTGTTTTTT. Translating gives CASSPGQGLVKLFF.

This clonotype showed up many times. This chain links TRBV7-9 with TRBJ2-7; TRBD1 aligns across 9 bases. Germline CDR1 reads SEHNR; CDR2 reads FQNEAQ (reference sequence). J gave up 8 bases and V 2 bases, and 4 bases lay outside the gene matches. CDR3 size: 13 residues. CDR3 nucleotides: TGTGCCAGCAGCTTAATACAGGGGGCTCAGCAGTACTTC. Its protein is CASSLIQGAQQYF. The variable domain in full, completed from reference TRBV7-9 and TRBJ2-7, reads DTGVSQNPRHKITKRGQNVTFRCDPISEHNRLYWYRQTLGQGPEFLTYFQNEAQLEKSRLLSDRFSAERPKGSFSTLEIQRTEQGDSAMYLCASSLIQGAQQYFGPGTRLTVT.

This clonotype appeared a single time. The CDR3 nucleotides read TGTGCCAGCAGCTTAAGTGGACCACCAAGGGATGGCACTGAAGCTTTCTTT. It encodes CASSLSGPPRDGTEAFF. This rearrangement joins TRBV7-3 to TRBJ1-1; D unresolved. The CDR3 sequence is 17 residues long. CDR1 is SGHTA, CDR2 FQGTGA, per germline. The V and J ends lost 1 base and 4 bases respectively, with 19 bases between them.

The chain recombines TRBV29-1 with TRBJ1-5, with 7 bases fitting TRBD1. This CDR3 is built from 12 residues. CDR1 is SQVTM, CDR2 ANQGSEA, per germline. V lost 6 bases to trimming and J lost 11 bases; unmatched junction nucleotides: 10. CDR3 in DNA: TGCAGCGTCAGGGGGGGACAAGAGACCCAGCATTTT. Translated: CSVRGGQETQHF.

As to this clonotype: This clone may be a read error of a much larger clone one base away. The chain links TRBV7-9 to TRBJ2-5; D is possibly TRBD2 (5 bases). CDR1 is SEHNR, CDR2 FQNEAQ, per germline (reference sequence). CDR3 size: 12 residues. CDR3 sequence (DNA): TGTGCCAGCAGCTTGGATTGGGAGACCCGGTACTTC. Translated, it gives CASSLDWETRYF.

This clonotype was seen at least ten times. J is TRBJ1-1 and V is TRBV9; TRBD1 matches 9 bases. The CDR3 has 15 amino acids. The junction had 6 bases not matched to a gene; V was cut back by 4 bases and J by 2 bases. Germline assignment: CDR1 SGDLS and CDR2 YYNGEE. In DNA form, the CDR3 reads TGTGCCAGCAGCCGAGCGGGACAGGGTAACACTGAAGCTTTCTTT. It specifies CASSRAGQGNTEAFF.

This chain joins TRBV29-1 and TRBJ2-2, with 8 bases identical to TRBD2. After removal of 3 bases from V and 9 bases from J, the junction contained 15 bases not matched to a gene. This CDR3 comprises 16 residues. Germline CDR1 and CDR2: SQVTM and ANQGSEA. CDR3 residues: CSVDGSGGRGARELFF. The CDR3 nucleotides are TGCAGCGTTGATGGAAGCGGAGGGCGGGGGGCCAGGGAGCTGTTTTTT.

This clonotype has ten or more counts. The chain carries TRBV9 and TRBJ2-7, with unresolved D. CDR3 length equals 14 residues. Germline-derived CDR1 and CDR2 are SGDLS and YYNGEE. Trimming stripped 0 bases from V and 2 bases from J, with 9 bases between. The CDR3 nucleotides read TGTGCCAGCAGCGTAGCTCCCGATACCTACGAGCAGTACTTC. Protein product: CASSVAPDTYEQYF.

This clonotype came up many times. This chain connects TRBV7-9 to TRBJ1-4, with TRBD1 as a possible D gene (5 bases). Deletions cut 5 bases from V and 7 bases from J, with 11 bases between. From germline, CDR1 is SEHNR and CDR2 FQNEAQ (reference sequence). This CDR3 comprises 13 residues. CDR3: CASSIGAGEKLFF. As DNA, the CDR3 is TGTGCCAGCAGCATTGGGGCCGGTGAAAAACTGTTTTTT.

J is TRBJ1-6 and V is TRBV25-1, with TRBD1 matching 10 bases. The trim removed 8 bases at V and 9 bases at J, leaving 7 bases unmatched. This CDR3 has 14 amino acids. The germline V gene has CDR1 MGHDK and CDR2 SYGVNS. This chain's CDR3 is CASLGTGDASPLHF. The CDR3 DNA is TGTGCCAGCTTAGGGACAGGGGATGCTTCACCCCTCCACTTT.

Details on this clonotype: A junction end diverges from the germline sequence, so it may reflect a read error. The chain recombines TRBV14 with TRBJ1-4; no definite D call. Germline-derived CDR1 and CDR2 are SGHDN and FVKESK. The CDR3 has 14 amino acids. The CDR3 coding sequence is TGTGCCAGCAGCCAACGAGGACGGATGAGCGAACTGCTTTTT. It yields the protein CASSQRGRMSELLF.

V usage is TRBV11-1 and J usage is TRBJ2-7; D not certain. Between the trimmed V and J ends, which lost 8 bases and 0 bases, there was a span of 14 bases. Germline V gives CDR1 SGHAT, CDR2 FQDESV (reference sequence). The CDR3 extends over 14 amino acids. The DNA for the CDR3 is TGTGCCAGCTCACCGAGCGCTTTCTCCTACGAGCAGTACTTC. This codes for CASSPSAFSYEQYF. Using reference TRBV11-1 and TRBJ2-7 for the parts outside the CDR3, the full variable domain is EAEVAQSPRYKITEKSQAVAFWCDPISGHATLYWYRQILGQGPELLVQFQDESVVDDSQLPKDRFSAERLKGVDSTLKIQPAELGDSAMYLCASSPSAFSYEQYFGPGTRLTVT.

The chain employs TRBV12-3 or TRBV12-4 and TRBJ2-7, with a tentative D call TRBD2 (6 bases). V gave up 5 bases and J gave up 6 bases, with 14 bases separating them. The CDR3 sequence is 13 residues long. This chain's CDR3 is CASSPSGGSEQYV. In nucleotides, the CDR3 is TGTGCCAGCAGTCCCTCTGGGGGGTCCGAGCAGTACGTC.

The sample holds a few counts of this clonotype. This chain joins TRBV20-1 and TRBJ2-7, with TRBD2 matching 12 bases. The CDR3 is 14 residues long. Germline CDR1 and CDR2: DFQATT and SNEGSKA (reference sequence). The V segment lost 6 bases and the J segment 2 bases; nucleotides outside the gene matches: 5. CDR3 coding DNA: TGCAGTGCCAGGACTAGCGGGGCCACCTACGAGCAGTACTTC. Protein sequence: CSARTSGATYEQYF.

This clonotype was seen at least ten times. The V and J genes are TRBV5-1 and TRBJ2-7, with a tentative D call TRBD2 (5 bases). V lost 4 bases, J lost 5 bases, and 22 bases lay in between. Germline V gene lookup returns CDR1 SGHRS and CDR2 YFSETQ. This CDR3 has 16 residues. The CDR3 loop reads CASSASPGPRRNEQYF. As DNA, the CDR3 is TGCGCCAGCAGCGCCTCACCGGGTCCTCGGAGGAACGAGCAGTACTTC.

This clonotype was counted only a few times. The chain carries TRBV6-5 and TRBJ2-5; possible D gene TRBD2, 5 bases. In germline, CDR1 is MNHEY, CDR2 SVGAGI. The CDR3 runs to 14 residues. V was cut by 0 bases and J by 6 bases, with 11 bases left in between. CDR3: CASSYSVGEKTQYF. The CDR3 DNA reads TGTGCCAGCAGTTACTCGGTCGGGGAAAAGACCCAGTACTTC.

This clonotype was seen ten or more times. The chain links TRBV24-1 to TRBJ2-2; unclear D gene. Trimming removed 6 bases from V and 1 base from J, with 5 bases in between. Germline loops: CDR1 KGHDR, CDR2 SFDVKD. CDR3 length: 13 amino acids. Here the CDR3 DNA reads TGTGCCACCAGTTCCGAGAACACCGGGGAGCTGTTTTTT. Residues: CATSSENTGELFF.

The chain couples TRBV7-8 to TRBJ1-1, with D tentatively TRBD1 (5 bases). The germline V and J ends were trimmed by 2 bases and 0 bases, with 19 bases remaining between them. The CDR3 is 18 amino acids. From germline, CDR1 is SGHVS and CDR2 FQNEAQ. The CDR3 region is CASSLWGIASDMNTEAFF. CDR3 nucleotide sequence: TGTGCCAGCAGCTTATGGGGGATTGCCTCCGATATGAACACTGAAGCTTTCTTT.